Each of the 4 T cell receptor beta chains below was sequenced from the same sample in a study of CD8 T cells in ankylosing spondylitis. TCRdb used MiXCR to reprocess the 5' RACE reads, holding one entry per CDR3 protein. The repertoire holds approximately 110,000 distinct CDR3 sequences, with around 24% as singletons. The sample comprised synovial fluid, either unsorted or a sorted T cell fraction (not recorded which). The receptors here all came from a male donor with ankylosing spondylitis.

The J gene is TRBJ2-7, the V gene TRBV11-2; 10 bases line up with TRBD2. The germline V gene encodes CDR1 SGHAT and CDR2 FQNNGV. With V trimmed by 2 bases and J by 2 bases, 3 bases remained unmatched. This CDR3 has 15 amino acids. The CDR3 spells CASSLTSGETYEQYF. CDR3 DNA: TGTGCCAGCAGCTTAACTAGCGGGGAGACCTACGAGCAGTACTTC.

The CDR3 DNA reads as TGTGCCAGCACCCTAGCGGGGTCCTACAATGAGCAGTTCTTC. It encodes CASTLAGSYNEQFF. The V call is TRBV12-3 or TRBV12-4, the J call TRBJ2-1, with 9 positions matching TRBD2. The CDR3 is made up of 14 amino acids. Trimming removed 7 bases from V and 1 base from J; junction bases left unmatched: 2.

At least ten counts were recorded for this clonotype. The chain couples TRBV9 to TRBJ2-1; 7 bases map to TRBD2. Per germline, CDR1 SGDLS and CDR2 YYNGEE. J gave up 7 bases and V 0 bases, and 4 bases lay outside the gene matches. The CDR3 extends over 14 amino acids. The CDR3 loop reads CASSVVSSGNEQFF. For the CDR3, the DNA is TGTGCCAGCAGCGTAGTGAGTAGCGGGAATGAGCAGTTCTTC.

This clonotype has just a few counts. The rearrangement links TRBV18 to TRBJ1-3; D remains unclear. The CDR3 has 18 amino acids. V gave up 4 bases and J gave up 1 base, with 20 bases separating them. Germline loops: CDR1 KGHSH, CDR2 LQKENI. The CDR3 here is CASSLEGSFLRSGNTIYF. The CDR3 DNA reads as TGTGCCAGCTCACTCGAAGGCAGCTTCTTGAGGTCTGGAAACACCATATATTTT.